The 18 T cell receptor beta chains below were found in one sample sequenced in a study of blood T cells in healthy people across ages. Then a second PCR, running roughly 6 to 11 cycles, was carried out with a sample-barcoded 5' primer and a J-beta primer mix. MiXCR, applied by TCRdb to the 5' RACE reads, yields one record per CDR3 protein. The sample contains over 1,200,000 distinct CDR3 sequences, 59% of which appear only once. The sequenced material came from blood. The source is a man between 18 and 29 years old in good health.

This clonotype has only a few counts. The chain is built from TRBV12-5 and TRBJ2-3; 10 bases map to TRBD2. J gave up 4 bases and V 0 bases, and 4 bases lay outside the gene matches. Germline CDR1 reads LGHNT; CDR2 reads FRNRAP. The CDR3 totals 16 residues. The DNA of the CDR3 is TGTGCTAGTGGTTTGGTAGCGGGGGGGGCATCAGATACGCAGTATTTT. This sequence encodes CASGLVAGGASDTQYF.

The V gene is TRBV6-1, the J gene TRBJ2-5; D gene ambiguous. V was clipped by 0 bases and J by 4 bases, with 9 bases between them. Per the germline V gene, CDR1 is MNHNS and CDR2 is SASEGT. This CDR3 spans 14 amino acids. The CDR3 loop is CASSEAPDRETQYF. The CDR3 DNA follows: TGTGCCAGCAGTGAAGCTCCCGATCGAGAGACCCAGTACTTC.

The chain combines TRBV6-5 with TRBJ1-4, with 7 bases matching TRBD1. There are 15 residues in the CDR3. Trimming at V came to 4 bases and at J to 4 bases, leaving 6 bases not matched to a gene. From germline, CDR1 is MNHEY and CDR2 SVGAGI. CDR3 in DNA: TGTGCCAGCAGTTGGAGGGGGCATGATAATGAAAAACTGTTTTTT. Translating gives CASSWRGHDNEKLFF.

The chain has TRBV4-1 and TRBJ1-3, with D unresolved. This CDR3 is built from 15 residues. Germline V CDR1 and CDR2: MGHRA, YSYEKL. V lost 0 bases to trimming and J lost 4 bases, with 10 bases between them. The CDR3: CASSQEKGAGNTIYF. The CDR3 DNA reads TGCGCCAGCAGCCAAGAGAAGGGAGCGGGAAACACCATATATTTT.

The genes are TRBV6-1 and TRBJ2-7, with D possibly TRBD2 on 5 matching bases. Per the germline V gene, CDR1 is MNHNS and CDR2 is SASEGT. V lost 4 bases and J 4 bases, leaving 29 bases between the germline ends. This CDR3 has 19 amino acids. This CDR3 is CASSVLLDRSPIGPYEQYF. In DNA form, the CDR3 reads TGTGCCAGCAGTGTCCTACTAGACCGGTCCCCCATCGGGCCATACGAGCAGTACTTC.

The V gene is TRBV12-5, the J gene TRBJ2-7, with 8 bases lining up with TRBD2. CDR3 length: 16 residues. Germline V lookup: CDR1 LGHNT, CDR2 FRNRAP. The V segment lost 7 bases and the J segment 3 bases; nucleotides outside the gene matches: 14. As DNA, the CDR3 is TGTGCTAGTGCCCCCCAGCTAGCGGGCCTATACTACGAGCAGTACTTC. Amino acid sequence: CASAPQLAGLYYEQYF.

This clonotype was seen only a few times. The rearrangement uses TRBV29-1 and TRBJ2-5; D assignment may be TRBD1 or TRBD2 (5 bases each). The end of the DNA fits TRBJ2-7 better, so the J call may be wrong. This CDR3 region has 12 residues. CDR1 is SQVTM, CDR2 ANQGSEA, per germline. CDR3 region: CGAEGTSDEQYF. CDR3 coding DNA: TGCGGGGCTGAGGGTACATCCGACGAGCAGTACTTC.

The V gene is TRBV20-1, the J gene TRBJ2-3, with 7 bases aligning to TRBD2. The V and J ends lost 5 bases and 2 bases, in that order; junction bases with no gene match: 10. CDR1 is DFQATT, CDR2 SNEGSKA, per germline (reference sequence). The length of the CDR3 is 15 residues. The CDR3 nucleotides read TGCAGTGCTCTCCCCCTAGCGGAAAACACAGATACGCAGTATTTT. Its translation: CSALPLAENTDTQYF.

The chain combines TRBV4-1 with TRBJ1-3; 10 bases line up with TRBD1. Germline V gene lookup returns CDR1 MGHRA and CDR2 YSYEKL. The CDR3 is made up of 17 amino acids. V dropped 4 bases and J dropped 4; count of bases not matched to a gene: 10. The CDR3 spells CASSRLTGGVMGNTIYF. The DNA for the CDR3 is TGCGCCAGCAGCCGCTTGACAGGGGGCGTTATGGGAAACACCATATATTTT.

This clonotype was counted a few times. V is TRBV7-6 and J is TRBJ2-4; 8 bases agree with TRBD2. The better agreement between TRBJ2-7 and the DNA end casts doubt on the J call. This CDR3 spans 19 amino acids. Germline V CDR1 and CDR2: SGHVS, FNYEAQ. CDR3 residues: CASPRARLAGPTLCYEQYF. As DNA, the CDR3 is TGTGCCAGCCCTAGAGCGCGGCTAGCGGGCCCTACTCTATGCTACGAGCAGTACTTC.

V is TRBV7-8 and J is TRBJ1-2; D is ambiguous. CDR1 is SGHVS, CDR2 FQNEAQ, per germline. The CDR3 is 15 amino acids. Deletions cut 5 bases from V and 0 bases from J, with 13 bases between. CDR3 coding DNA: TGTGCCAGCAGCCCGGATCCCATGCCTAACTATGGCTACACCTTC. The encoded protein is CASSPDPMPNYGYTF. Full variable domain (remainder filled in from reference TRBV7-8 and TRBJ1-2): GAGVSQSPRYKVAKRGQDVALRCDPISGHVSLFWYQQALGQGPEFLTYFQNEAQLDKSGLPSDRFFAERPEGSVSTLKIQRTQQEDSAVYLCASSPDPMPNYGYTFGSGTRLTVV.

This clonotype was recorded only once. This chain uses TRBV3-1 with TRBJ1-1; D gene uncertain. The CDR3 totals 13 residues. Trimming removed 1 base from V and 3 bases from J, with 6 bases in between. Germline-derived CDR1 and CDR2 are LGHDT and YNNKEL (reference sequence). The CDR3 protein is CASSQVPHTEAFF. For the CDR3, the DNA is TGTGCCAGCAGCCAAGTGCCACACACTGAAGCTTTCTTT.

The gene calls are TRBV12-3 or TRBV12-4 and TRBJ2-5, with no clear D. This CDR3 comprises 12 residues. Trimming pared 3 bases from V and 4 bases from J, leaving 6 bases between. CDR3 in DNA: TGTGCCAGCAGTTTTCGGACAGAGACCCAGTACTTC. Amino acid sequence: CASSFRTETQYF.

This chain joins TRBV4-1 and TRBJ2-1; D may be TRBD2 (6 bases). This CDR3 is built from 20 residues. Germline CDR1 MGHRA, CDR2 YSYEKL. Between the trimmed V and J ends, which lost 0 bases and 5 bases, there was a span of 26 bases. This chain's CDR3 is CASSQDRALALAASNNEQFF. In DNA, the CDR3 is TGCGCCAGCAGCCAAGATAGGGCACTAGCCCTAGCAGCCAGCAACAATGAGCAGTTCTTC.

This clonotype was found once. V and J are TRBV6-1 and TRBJ2-5; D might be TRBD2 (6 bases). The DNA matches TRBJ2-7 better at its end, which makes the J call doubtful. This CDR3 spans 16 amino acids. CDR1 is MNHNS and CDR2 is SASEGT in the germline V gene. DNA of the CDR3: TGTGCCAGCAGTGAAGAAGGCGCGGGGAGTCTCTCCGAGCAGTACTTC. It specifies CASSEEGAGSLSEQYF.

This clonotype showed up just once. The chain is built from TRBV6-2 or TRBV6-3 and TRBJ1-2; 11 bases align to TRBD1. This CDR3 is 14 amino acids long. Looked up from germline, CDR1 is MNHEY and CDR2 is SVGEGT. Trimming at V came to 6 bases and at J to 8 bases, leaving 8 bases not matched to a gene. As DNA, the CDR3 is TGTGCCAGCAGGCAGGACAGGGGGCCGTCGGGCTACACCTTC. This sequence encodes CASRQDRGPSGYTF.

This clonotype was seen a single time. At one end the junction does not follow the germline gene, possibly because of a read error. This chain joins TRBV7-6 and TRBJ2-5; tentative D call: TRBD2 (5 bases). The CDR3 has 12 amino acids. Germline V lookup: CDR1 SGHVS, CDR2 FNYEAQ. Written as DNA, the CDR3 is TGTGTCAGCAGCTTAGCGAGGGAGACCCAGTACTTC. This gives the protein CVSSLARETQYF.

The chain carries TRBV13 and TRBJ2-5; perhaps TRBD2 as D (6 bases). V shed 4 bases and J shed 11 bases, with 26 bases lying between them. Germline V gives CDR1 PRHDT, CDR2 FYEKMQ (reference sequence). The CDR3 loop spans 16 amino acids. CDR3 DNA: TGTGCCAGCAGCTCCCCGCTCAGCGGGTCGATACGGGAGCAGTACTTC. Translation gives CASSSPLSGSIREQYF.